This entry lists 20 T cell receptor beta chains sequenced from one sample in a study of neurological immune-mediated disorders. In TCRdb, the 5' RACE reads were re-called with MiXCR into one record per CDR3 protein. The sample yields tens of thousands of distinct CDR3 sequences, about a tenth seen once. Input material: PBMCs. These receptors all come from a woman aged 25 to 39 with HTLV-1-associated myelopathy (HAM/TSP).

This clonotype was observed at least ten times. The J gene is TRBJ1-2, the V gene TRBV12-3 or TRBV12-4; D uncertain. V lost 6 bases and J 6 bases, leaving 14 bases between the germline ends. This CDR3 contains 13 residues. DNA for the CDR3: TGTGCCAGCAGCATCGGGAGCGGGGATGGCTACACCTTC. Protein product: CASSIGSGDGYTF.

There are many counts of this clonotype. This chain's CDR3 is CASSHPSYEQYF. The CDR3, as DNA: TGTGCCAGCAGCCATCCCTCCTACGAGCAGTACTTC. This rearrangement joins TRBV14 to TRBJ2-7; D uncertain. The CDR3 has 12 residues. The V gene's germline CDR1 is SGHDN and CDR2 FVKESK. Trimming pared 3 bases from V and 0 bases from J, leaving 3 bases between.

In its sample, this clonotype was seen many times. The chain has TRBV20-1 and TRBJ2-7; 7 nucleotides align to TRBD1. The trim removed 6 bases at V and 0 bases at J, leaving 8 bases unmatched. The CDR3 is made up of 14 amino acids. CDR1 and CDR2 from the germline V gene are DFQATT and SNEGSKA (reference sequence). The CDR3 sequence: CSAPDRKHSYEQYF. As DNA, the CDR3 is TGCAGTGCACCGGACAGGAAGCACTCCTACGAGCAGTACTTC.

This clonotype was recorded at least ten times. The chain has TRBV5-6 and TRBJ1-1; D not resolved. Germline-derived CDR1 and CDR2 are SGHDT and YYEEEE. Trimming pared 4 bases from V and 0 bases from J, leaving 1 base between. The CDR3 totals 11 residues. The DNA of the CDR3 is TGTGCCAGCAGCCTGAACACTGAAGCTTTCTTT. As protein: CASSLNTEAFF.

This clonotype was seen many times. CDR3 nucleotide sequence: TGCAGTGCTAGTATGTTGGCAGGGGGCCAATATGGCTACACCTTC. The encoded protein is CSASMLAGGQYGYTF. The rearrangement uses TRBV20-1 and TRBJ1-2; TRBD1 agrees at 8 bases. With V trimmed by 3 bases and J by 5 bases, 11 bases remained unmatched. The germline CDR1 and CDR2 sequences are DFQATT and SNEGSKA (reference sequence). The CDR3 is 15 residues long.

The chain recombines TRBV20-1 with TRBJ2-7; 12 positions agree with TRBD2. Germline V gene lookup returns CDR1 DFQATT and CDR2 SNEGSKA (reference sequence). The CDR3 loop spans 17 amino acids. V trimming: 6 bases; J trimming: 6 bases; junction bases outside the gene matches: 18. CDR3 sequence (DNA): TGCAGTGCCCAGACTAGCGGGGGACCCAAACTCGGGAGCGAGCAGTACTTC. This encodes CSAQTSGGPKLGSEQYF.

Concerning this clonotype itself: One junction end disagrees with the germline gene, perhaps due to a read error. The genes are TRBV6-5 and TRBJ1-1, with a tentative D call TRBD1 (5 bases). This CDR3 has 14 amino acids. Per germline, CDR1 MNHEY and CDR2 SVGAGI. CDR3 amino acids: CANSRDDGSTEAFF. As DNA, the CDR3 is TGTGCCAACAGTCGGGACGACGGGAGCACTGAAGCTTTCTTT.

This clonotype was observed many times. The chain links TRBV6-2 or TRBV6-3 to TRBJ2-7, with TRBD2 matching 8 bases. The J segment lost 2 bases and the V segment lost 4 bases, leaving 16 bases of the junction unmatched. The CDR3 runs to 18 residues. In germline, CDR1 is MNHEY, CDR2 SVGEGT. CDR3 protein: CASSSNRLRGGKPYEQYF. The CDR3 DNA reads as TGTGCCAGCAGTTCCAACCGATTACGCGGGGGGAAGCCCTACGAGCAGTACTTC.

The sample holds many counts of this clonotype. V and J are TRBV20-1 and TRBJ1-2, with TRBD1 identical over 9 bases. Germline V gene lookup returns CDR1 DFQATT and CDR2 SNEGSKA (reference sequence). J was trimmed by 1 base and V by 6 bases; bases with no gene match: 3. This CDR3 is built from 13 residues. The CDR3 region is CSAGQGHNYGYTF. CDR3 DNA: TGCAGTGCGGGACAGGGACATAACTATGGCTACACCTTC.

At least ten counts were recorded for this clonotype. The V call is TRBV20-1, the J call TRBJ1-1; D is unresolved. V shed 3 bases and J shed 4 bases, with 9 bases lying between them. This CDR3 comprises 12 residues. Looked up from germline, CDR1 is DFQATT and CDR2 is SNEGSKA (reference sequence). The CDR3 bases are TGCAGTGCTAGTGGTCCGGGCACTGAAGCTTTCTTT. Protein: CSASGPGTEAFF.

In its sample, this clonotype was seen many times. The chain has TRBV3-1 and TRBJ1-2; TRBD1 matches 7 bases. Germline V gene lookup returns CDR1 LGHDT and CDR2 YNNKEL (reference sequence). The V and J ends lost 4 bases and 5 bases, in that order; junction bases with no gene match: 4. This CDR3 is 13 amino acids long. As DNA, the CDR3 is TGTGCCAGCAGCCGGCGGGGACAGTATGGCTACACCTTC. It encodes CASSRRGQYGYTF.

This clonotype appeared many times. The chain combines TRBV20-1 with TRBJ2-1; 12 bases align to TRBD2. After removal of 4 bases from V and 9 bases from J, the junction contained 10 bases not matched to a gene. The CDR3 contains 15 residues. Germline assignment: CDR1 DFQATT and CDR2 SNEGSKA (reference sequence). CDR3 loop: CSANALAGGPFEQFF. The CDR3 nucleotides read TGCAGTGCTAACGCCCTAGCGGGGGGGCCCTTTGAGCAGTTCTTC.

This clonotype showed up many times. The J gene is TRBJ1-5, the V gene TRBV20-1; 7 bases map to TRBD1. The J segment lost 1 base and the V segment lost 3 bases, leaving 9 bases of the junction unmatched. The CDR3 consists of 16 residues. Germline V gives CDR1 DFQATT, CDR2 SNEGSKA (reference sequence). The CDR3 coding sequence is TGCAGTGCTAGTCGGAGACAGGGATGGAGCAATCAGCCCCAGCATTTT. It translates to CSASRRQGWSNQPQHF.

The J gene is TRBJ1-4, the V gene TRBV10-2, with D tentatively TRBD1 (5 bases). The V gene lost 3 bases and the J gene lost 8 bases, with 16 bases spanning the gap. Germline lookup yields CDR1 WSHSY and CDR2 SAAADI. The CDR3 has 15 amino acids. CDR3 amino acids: CASSDRTRVGEKLFF. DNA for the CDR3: TGCGCCAGCAGTGATAGGACACGGGTCGGAGAAAAACTGTTTTTT.

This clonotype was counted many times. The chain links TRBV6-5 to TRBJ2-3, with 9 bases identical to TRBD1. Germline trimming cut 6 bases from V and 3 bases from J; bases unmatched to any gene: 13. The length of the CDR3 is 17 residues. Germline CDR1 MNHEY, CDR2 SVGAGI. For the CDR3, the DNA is TGTGCCAGCAGGGAAGTACCGGGACAGGGATTTACAGATACGCAGTATTTT. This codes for CASREVPGQGFTDTQYF.

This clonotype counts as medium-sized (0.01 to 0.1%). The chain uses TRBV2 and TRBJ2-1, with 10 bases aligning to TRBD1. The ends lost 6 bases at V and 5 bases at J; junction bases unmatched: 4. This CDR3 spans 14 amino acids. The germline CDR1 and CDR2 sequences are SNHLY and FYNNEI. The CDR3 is CASRTGTGDNEQFF. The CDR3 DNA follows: TGTGCCAGCAGAACCGGGACAGGGGACAATGAGCAGTTCTTC. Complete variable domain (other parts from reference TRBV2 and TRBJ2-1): EPEVTQTPSHQVTQMGQEVILRCVPISNHLYFYWYRQILGQKVEFLVSFYNNEISEKSEIFDDQFSVERPDGSNFTLKIRSTKLEDSAMYFCASRTGTGDNEQFFGPGTRLTVL.

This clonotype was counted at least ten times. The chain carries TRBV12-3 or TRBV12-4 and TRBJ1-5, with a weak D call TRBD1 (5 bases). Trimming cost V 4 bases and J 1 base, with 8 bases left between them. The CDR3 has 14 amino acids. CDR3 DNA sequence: TGTGCCAGCAGTTCGGGACGGAGCAATCAGCCCCAGCATTTT. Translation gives CASSSGRSNQPQHF.

For the CDR3, the DNA is TGTGCCAGAGGGGAGGGCGGGATCACCGAAGCTTTCTTT. Encoded protein: CARGEGGITEAFF. This chain connects TRBV3-1 to TRBJ1-1; D might be TRBD1 (5 bases). CDR1 and CDR2 from the germline V gene are LGHDT and YNNKEL (reference sequence). Trimming removed 9 bases at V and 8 bases at J, with 19 bases between. CDR3 length equals 13 residues. Using reference TRBV3-1 and TRBJ1-1 for the parts outside the CDR3, the full variable domain is DTAVSQTPKYLVTQMGNDKSIKCEQNLGHDTMYWYKQDSKKFLKIMFSYNNKELIINETVPNRFSPKSPDKAHLNLHINSLELGDSAVYFCARGEGGITEAFFGQGTRLTVV.

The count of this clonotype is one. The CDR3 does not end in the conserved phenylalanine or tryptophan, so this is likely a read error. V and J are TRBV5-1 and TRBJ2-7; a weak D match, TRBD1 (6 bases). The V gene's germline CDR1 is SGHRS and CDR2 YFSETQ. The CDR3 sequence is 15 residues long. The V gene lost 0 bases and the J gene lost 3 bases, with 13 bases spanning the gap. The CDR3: CASSLVRTVGYEQYS. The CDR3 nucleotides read TGCGCCAGCAGCTTGGTTAGGACAGTGGGCTACGAGCAGTACTCC.

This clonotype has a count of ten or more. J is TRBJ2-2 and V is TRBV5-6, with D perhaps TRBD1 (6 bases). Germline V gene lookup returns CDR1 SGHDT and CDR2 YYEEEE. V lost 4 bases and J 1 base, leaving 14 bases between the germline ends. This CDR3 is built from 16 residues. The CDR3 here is CASSLQGNWNTGELFF. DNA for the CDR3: TGTGCCAGCAGCCTTCAGGGGAATTGGAACACCGGGGAGCTGTTTTTT. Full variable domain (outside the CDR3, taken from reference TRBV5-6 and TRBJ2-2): DAGVTQSPTHLIKTRGQQVTLRCSPKSGHDTVSWYQQALGQGPQFIFQYYEEEERQRGNFPDRFSGHQFPNYSSELNVNALLLGDSALYLCASSLQGNWNTGELFFGEGSRLTVL.